This TCR beta chain was found in a study of T cell responses to AZD1222 COVID-19 vaccine. Background on the study: The analysis combined second doses at about 4 or about 12 weeks.

Trimming at V came to 1 base and at J to 8 bases, leaving 4 bases not matched to a gene. CDR3 size: 13 residues. Method: immunoSEQ multiplex PCR; TCRdb's copy keeps in-frame clones and lacks some. The data hold approximately 120,000 clones, with approximately 93% observed a single time. V gene TRBV12-3 or TRBV12-4 combines with J gene TRBJ1-1; 7 bases agree with TRBD1. The material sequenced was peripheral blood, taken on day 0 of AZD1222 vaccination. This clonotype was obtained from an adult in good health. This CDR3 is CASSLEGRGEAFF. In nucleotides, the CDR3 is TGTGCCAGCAGTTTAGAAGGCAGGGGGGAAGCTTTCTTT.